Given below is one TCR beta chain in context. The entire patient cohort was treatment-naive prior to thyroid surgery. The ends were cut back, 2 bases at V and 2 bases at J, with 16 bases in the middle. This CDR3 is 17 amino acids long. Germline values: CDR1 MNHEY, CDR2 SVGEGT. The sample comes from a study of metastatic and nonmetastatic thyroid tumors. Study information: Repertoires of blood and of tissue (tumor or nodule) from malignant and benign thyroid patients were compared.

With MiXCR, TCRdb reprocessed the PCR reads. Among over 50,000 clones, just under 30% were seen once, and the ten largest hold about 16%. The V gene is TRBV6-2 or TRBV6-3, the J gene TRBJ2-1, with a possible D match to TRBD2 (6 bases). The TCR originated in a female donor with papillary thyroid cancer or a benign thyroid nodule (not recorded which). Some clones in this sample may be carry-over from other donors' samples. The sequenced material came from blood. CDR3 nucleotide sequence: TGTGCCAGCAGTTACCTAAGCGGGCGGAGACCCTACAATGAGCAGTTCTTC. This gives the protein CASSYLSGRRPYNEQFF.